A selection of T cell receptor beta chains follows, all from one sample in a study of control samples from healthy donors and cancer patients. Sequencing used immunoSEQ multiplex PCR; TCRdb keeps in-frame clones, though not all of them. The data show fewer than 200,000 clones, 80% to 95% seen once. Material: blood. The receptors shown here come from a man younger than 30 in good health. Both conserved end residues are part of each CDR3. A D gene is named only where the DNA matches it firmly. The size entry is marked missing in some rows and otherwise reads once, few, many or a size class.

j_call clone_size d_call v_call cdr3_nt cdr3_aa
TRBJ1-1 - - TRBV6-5 TGTGCCAGCAGCCAACTATTGAACACTGAAGCTTTCTTT CASSQLLNTEAFF
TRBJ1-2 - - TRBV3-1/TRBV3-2 TGTGCCAGCAGCCAAGCCTTTAAGGCAAACGGCTACACCTTC CASSQAFKANGYTF
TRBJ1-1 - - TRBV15 TGTGCCACCAGCAGAGTTACCGACCCGAACACTGAAGCTTTCTTT CATSRVTDPNTEAFF
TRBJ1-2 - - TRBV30 TGTGCCTGGAGGGAAGAAGGTGATGGCTACACCTTC CAWREEGDGYTF
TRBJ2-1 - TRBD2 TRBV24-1 TGTGCCACCAGTGATTCCACACTAGCGGGGGGCCACAATGAGCAGTTCTTC CATSDSTLAGGHNEQFF
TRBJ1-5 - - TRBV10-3 TGTGCCATCAGTGAGGGACAGTCCCCGGGGGGGCCCCAGCATTTT CAISEGQSPGGPQHF
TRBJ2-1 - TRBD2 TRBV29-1 TGCAGCGTTGTTTTAACTAGCGGGGGCGATGAGCAGTTCTTC CSVVLTSGGDEQFF
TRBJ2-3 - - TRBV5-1 TGCGCCAGCAGCTTCCGGTGGGGGTTAGGGGATACGCAGTATTTT CASSFRWGLGDTQYF
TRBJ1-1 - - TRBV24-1 TGTGCCACTCGAGATTCGAACACTGAAGCTTTCTTT CATRDSNTEAFF
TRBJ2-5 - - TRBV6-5 TGTGCCAGCAGTTCGAGTGGGTTTGAGACCCAGTACTTC CASSSSGFETQYF
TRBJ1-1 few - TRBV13 TGTGCCAGCAGCCTTAAGGGCGGGCCCCAGAGGGCTTTCTTT CASSLKGGPQRAFF
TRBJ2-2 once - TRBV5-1 TGCGCCAGCAGCCCCGGACATAACACCGGGGAGCTGTTTTTT CASSPGHNTGELFF
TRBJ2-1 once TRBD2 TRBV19 TGTGCCAGTAAGCCGGGGGGGACTCTCTACAATGAGCAGTTCTTC CASKPGGTLYNEQFF
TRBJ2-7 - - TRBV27 TGTGCCAGCAGTCCCCGGGACGGACTTTCCTACGAGCAGTACTTC CASSPRDGLSYEQYF
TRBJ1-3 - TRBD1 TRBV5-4 TGTGCCAGCAGCGTGGACAGGGGGACTGGAAACACCATATATTTT CASSVDRGTGNTIYF
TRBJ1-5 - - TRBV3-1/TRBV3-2 TGTGCCAGCAGCCAAGATCGTGGTGGTCAGCCCCAGCATTTT CASSQDRGGQPQHF
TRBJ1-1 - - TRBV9 TGTGCCAGCAGCGTAGCTACGAGGGAAGTCGGTGACACTGAAGCTTTCTTT CASSVATREVGDTEAFF
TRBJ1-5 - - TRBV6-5 TGTGCCAGCAGTTATCTTAGCAATCAGCCCCAGCATTTT CASSYLSNQPQHF
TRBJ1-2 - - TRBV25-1 TGTGCCAGCAGTGATACGGGTCGGGAAGGCTACACCTTC CASSDTGREGYTF
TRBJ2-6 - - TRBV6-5 TGTGCCATCAGGGCGGGCTCTGGGGCCAACGTCCTGACTTTC CAIRAGSGANVLTF
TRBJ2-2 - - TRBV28 TGTGCCAGCAGTCGACCGGGACTTATAAACACCGGGGAGCTGTTTTTT CASSRPGLINTGELFF
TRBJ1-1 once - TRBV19 TGTGCCAGTAGTGTTTCGTCGGGTGAAGCTTTCTTT CASSVSSGEAFF
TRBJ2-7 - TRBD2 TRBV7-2 TGTGCCAGCAGCTGGCGGGGGGTCTCTGTCTACGAGCAGTACTTC CASSWRGVSVYEQYF
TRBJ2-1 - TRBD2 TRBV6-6 TGTGCCAGCAGTGGGACTAGCGGGGTTGTAAATGAGCAGTTCTTC CASSGTSGVVNEQFF
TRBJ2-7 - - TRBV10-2 TGCGCCAGCAGTGAGTCATACGAGCAGTACTTC CASSESYEQYF
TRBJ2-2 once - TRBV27 TGTGCCAGCAGTTTATCGATAAACACCGGGGAGCTGTTTTTT CASSLSINTGELFF
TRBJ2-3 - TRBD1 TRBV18 TGTGCCAGCTCACCACGACAGGGTTTGACAGATACGCAGTATTTT CASSPRQGLTDTQYF
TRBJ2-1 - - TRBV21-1 TGTGCCAGCAGCAAAGATGACAGAAGCTCCTACAATGAGCAGTTCTTC CASSKDDRSSYNEQFF
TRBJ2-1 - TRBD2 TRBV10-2 TGCGCCAGCAGTGAGTGGGGTAGCGGGGTCCCCTCCTACAATGAGCAGTTCTTC CASSEWGSGVPSYNEQFF
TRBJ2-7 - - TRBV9 TGTGCCAGCACTCTACGGACCTACGAGCAGTACTTC CASTLRTYEQYF
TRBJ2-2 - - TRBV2 TGTGCCAGCAAGAACAGACCTAACACCGGGGAGCTGTTTTTT CASKNRPNTGELFF
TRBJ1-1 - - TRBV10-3 TGTGCCATCAGCCCGTCCCCAGTTATGAACACTGAAGCTTTCTTT CAISPSPVMNTEAFF
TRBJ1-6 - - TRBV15 TGTGCCACCAGCATAACGGACGGGGATTCACCCCTCCACTTT CATSITDGDSPLHF
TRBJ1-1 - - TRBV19 TGTGCCAGTAGCCAACGGGCGGGGAACACTGAAGCTTTCTTT CASSQRAGNTEAFF
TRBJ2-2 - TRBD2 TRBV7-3 TGTGCCAGCAGCTTTGGACTAGCGGGGACCGGGGAGCTGTTTTTT CASSFGLAGTGELFF
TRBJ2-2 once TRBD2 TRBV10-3 TGTGCCATCAGTGCCCCCGGGGGGGCCGGGACCGGGGAGCTGTTTTTT CAISAPGGAGTGELFF
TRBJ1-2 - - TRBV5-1 TGCGCCAGCAGCTTGGAGGCGAGAAGTGGCTATGGCTACACCTTC CASSLEARSGYGYTF
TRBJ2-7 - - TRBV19 TGTGCCAGTACTGGCCCCCTTCGGCCCAACTACGAGCAGTACTTC CASTGPLRPNYEQYF
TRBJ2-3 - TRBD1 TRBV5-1 TGCGCCAGCAGCCAAGAGGACAGGGTGTCAGATACGCAGTATTTT CASSQEDRVSDTQYF
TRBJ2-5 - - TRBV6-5 TGTGCCAGCTTGGTCCCTAACCAAGAGACCCAGTACTTC CASLVPNQETQYF
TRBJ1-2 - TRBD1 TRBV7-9 TGTGCCAGCAGCCGGGGCGGAACAGGGGCCGGCGGCTACACCTTC CASSRGGTGAGGYTF
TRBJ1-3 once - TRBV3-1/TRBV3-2 TGTGCCAGCAGCCATTCGGCCGCCGGAAACACCATATATTTT CASSHSAAGNTIYF
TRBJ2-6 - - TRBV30 TGTGCCTGGAGTGTTAGAAGCTCTGGGGCCAACGTCCTGACTTTC CAWSVRSSGANVLTF
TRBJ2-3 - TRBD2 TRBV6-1 TGTGCCAGCAGTAAAGAGGGGCGGGGGGCCTTTACTAGCACAGATACGCAGTATTTT CASSKEGRGAFTSTDTQYF
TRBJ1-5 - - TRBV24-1 TGTGCCACCTCAGGGGATGGGGGCAATCAGCCCCAGCATTTT CATSGDGGNQPQHF
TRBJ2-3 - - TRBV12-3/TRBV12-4 TGTGCCAGCAGCTCATCCCAGGGGGATACGCAGTATTTT CASSSSQGDTQYF
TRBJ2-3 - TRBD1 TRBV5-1 TGCGCCAGCAGCCATTGGGGGACAGGGGATCTGGATACGCAGTATTTT CASSHWGTGDLDTQYF
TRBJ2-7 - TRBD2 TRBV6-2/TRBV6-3 TGTGCCAGCAGCCTTGAGCGGGGCTCATCCTACGAGCAGTACTTC CASSLERGSSYEQYF
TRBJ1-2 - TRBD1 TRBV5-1 TGCGCCAGCAGCCCGAGGACAGGGGGTGGCTACACCTTC CASSPRTGGGYTF
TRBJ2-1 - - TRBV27 TGTGCCAGCAGTTCCAGGGACGTGGCTGAGCAGTTCTTC CASSSRDVAEQFF